The next 13 T cell receptor beta chains were all read from a single sample in a study of Graves' ophthalmopathy and Graves' hyperthyroidism. Using RNA transcripts, the TCR beta CDR3 regions were amplified. HTBI primers were used in a first-round RT-PCR, which preceded a second-round multiplex PCR. MiXCR, run by TCRdb on the multiplex PCR reads, gives a single entry per CDR3 protein. This sample has around 400,000 distinct CDR3 sequences; approximately 21% occur once, and the top ten carry roughly 3.2%. The specimen was peripheral blood. These receptors all come from a woman aged 18-29 years with stable Graves' hyperthyroidism.

This clonotype was seen a handful of times. The J gene is TRBJ2-7, the V gene TRBV12-3 or TRBV12-4, with 7 bases that match TRBD1. The CDR3 runs to 13 residues. V lost 7 bases and J lost 6; bases outside the gene matches: 9. Here the CDR3 reads CASKNTGDGEQYF. The CDR3 DNA follows: TGTGCCAGCAAAAATACAGGGGACGGCGAGCAGTACTTC.

The chain employs TRBV6-1 and TRBJ2-7; TRBD2 might be the D (5 bases). CDR1 and CDR2 from the germline V gene are MNHNS and SASEGT. The V gene lost 7 bases and the J gene lost 2 bases, with 18 bases spanning the gap. The CDR3 is 15 amino acids. The CDR3 sequence is CASIQSREGTYEQYF. The CDR3 DNA reads TGTGCCAGCATCCAATCTCGTGAGGGAACCTACGAGCAGTACTTC.

The chain links TRBV4-2 to TRBJ2-5; TRBD2 matches at 9 bases. Germline CDR1 and CDR2: LGHNA and YNFKEQ. The ends lost 1 base at V and 4 bases at J; junction bases unmatched: 19. CDR3 length: 20 amino acids. CDR3 DNA: TGTGCCAGCAGCCAAGTTGATGCGGGAGGGCCTGGTCCTTTTCCAGAGACCCAGTACTTC. Its translation is CASSQVDAGGPGPFPETQYF.

The chain couples TRBV6-1 to TRBJ1-2; 7 nucleotides agree with TRBD1. From germline, CDR1 is MNHNS and CDR2 SASEGT. This CDR3 region has 14 residues. V dropped 6 bases and J dropped 6; count of bases not matched to a gene: 10. CDR3 DNA sequence: TGTGCCAGCAGCTCTCTGGGGGGGACAGATGGCTACACCTTC. Amino acids: CASSSLGGTDGYTF.

V usage is TRBV29-1 and J usage is TRBJ1-1; D is unresolved. The germline V gene encodes CDR1 SQVTM and CDR2 ANQGSEA. CDR3 size: 13 residues. Trimming removed 7 bases from V and 1 base from J, with 13 bases in between. DNA of the CDR3: TGCAGCGCCCGTGAAACACAGAACACTGAAGCTTTCTTT. Its protein is CSARETQNTEAFF.

This clonotype was seen many times. The V call is TRBV12-3 or TRBV12-4, the J call TRBJ2-7; 7 bases match TRBD2. This CDR3 region has 13 residues. The trim removed 6 bases at V and 3 bases at J, leaving 5 bases unmatched. CDR3: CASSREERYEQYF. The CDR3 nucleotides are TGTGCCAGCAGCCGGGAGGAGCGCTACGAGCAGTACTTC.

This clonotype was counted a few times. The chain links TRBV4-2 to TRBJ2-2; D call uncertain. V lost 0 bases to trimming and J lost 5 bases, with 13 bases between them. The CDR3 covers 16 residues. The V gene's germline CDR1 is LGHNA and CDR2 YNFKEQ. The CDR3 spells CASSQEGLSGTGELFF. DNA for the CDR3: TGTGCCAGCAGCCAAGAAGGGCTCAGTGGGACCGGGGAGCTGTTTTTT.

This clonotype has at least ten counts. The chain joins TRBV11-2 to TRBJ2-7; TRBD1 might be the D (5 bases). This CDR3 region has 13 residues. The ends were cut back, 5 bases at V and 3 bases at J, with 11 bases in the middle. CDR1 and CDR2 from the germline V gene are SGHAT and FQNNGV. CDR3 sequence (DNA): TGTGCCAGCAGCCCCGCAGGGATCTACGAGCAGTACTTC. Translated: CASSPAGIYEQYF.

At least ten counts were recorded for this clonotype. This chain links TRBV9 with TRBJ2-6; the D gene is possibly TRBD2 (5 bases). V shed 4 bases and J shed 0 bases, with 17 bases lying between them. Germline CDR1 and CDR2: SGDLS and YYNGEE. The CDR3 runs to 18 residues. The DNA of the CDR3 is TGTGCCAGCAGCCCGCTCCTAGGACTGCCCTCTGGGGCCAACGTCCTGACTTTC. Amino acids: CASSPLLGLPSGANVLTF.

This clonotype was recorded many times. J is TRBJ2-7 and V is TRBV7-2; D may match TRBD1 or TRBD2 (6 bases each). Between the trimmed V and J ends, which lost 7 bases and 3 bases, there was a span of 16 bases. The CDR3 runs 14 residues. Germline V gene sequence: CDR1 SGHTA, CDR2 FQGNSA. CDR3 in amino acids: CASTSPGGGYEQYF. The CDR3 DNA reads as TGTGCCAGCACCTCCCCCGGGGGCGGCTACGAGCAGTACTTC.

J is TRBJ1-1 and V is TRBV24-1, with D possibly matching TRBD1 (6 bases). Germline-derived CDR1 and CDR2 are KGHDR and SFDVKD. V dropped 3 bases and J dropped 10 bases, with 14 bases sitting between them. The CDR3 has 13 amino acids. In DNA, the CDR3 is TGTGCCACCAGTGATGCCGGACAGTACGGAGCTTTCTTT. It specifies CATSDAGQYGAFF.

At least ten counts were recorded for this clonotype. The V and J genes are TRBV20-1 and TRBJ2-5, with TRBD2 matching 11 bases. The V segment lost 6 bases and the J segment 4 bases; nucleotides outside the gene matches: 19. The CDR3 extends over 18 amino acids. In germline, CDR1 is DFQATT, CDR2 SNEGSKA (reference sequence). DNA of the CDR3: TGCAGTGCGAGGGCAGGATCAGGACTAGCGGGCGGCGGAGAGACCCAGTACTTC. This codes for CSARAGSGLAGGGETQYF.

The chain joins TRBV3-1 to TRBJ2-7; D is possibly TRBD1 (5 bases). The CDR3 extends over 14 amino acids. Trimming took 1 base from V and 3 from J, leaving 10 bases between them. Germline V gene data show CDR1 as LGHDT and CDR2 as YNNKEL (reference sequence). The DNA for the CDR3 is TGTGCCAGCAGCCAAGCAGGGTACAACTACGAGCAGTACTTC. Translating it yields CASSQAGYNYEQYF.